One TCR beta chain is described in this entry. Trimming shortened V by 0 bases and J by 0 bases, and 7 bases separated the two germline ends. The CDR3 spans 15 residues. Germline assignment: CDR1 SGHNT and CDR2 YYREEE (reference sequence). This sample is part of a study of blood T cell repertoires in COVID-19. Libraries were prepared by immunoSEQ multiplex PCR; TCRdb keeps only in-frame clonotypes and omits some of them. The sample shows 350,000 to 450,000 clones, around 91% of them seen only once. The TCR comes from a woman in her thirties or forties with COVID-19, enrolled during active disease. V gene TRBV5-4 combines with J gene TRBJ1-3; no clear D. Specimen: peripheral blood. CDR3 DNA: TGTGCCAGCAGCTTGGGACATAGCTCTGGAAACACCATATATTTT. Protein product: CASSLGHSSGNTIYF.